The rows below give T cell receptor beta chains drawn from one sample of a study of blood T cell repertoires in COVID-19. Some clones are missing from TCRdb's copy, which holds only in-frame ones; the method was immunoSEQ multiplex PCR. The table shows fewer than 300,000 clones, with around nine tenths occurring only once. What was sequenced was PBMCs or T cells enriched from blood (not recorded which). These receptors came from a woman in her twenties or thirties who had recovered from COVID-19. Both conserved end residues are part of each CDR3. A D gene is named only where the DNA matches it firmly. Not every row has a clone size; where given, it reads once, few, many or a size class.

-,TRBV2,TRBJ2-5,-,CASGGASLASETQYF,TGTGCCAGCGGAGGTGCTAGTCTAGCTTCCGAGACCCAGTACTTC
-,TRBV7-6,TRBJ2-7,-,CASSFDNEQYF,TGTGCCAGCAGCTTTGACAACGAGCAGTACTTC
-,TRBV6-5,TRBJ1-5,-,CASSYSGVSNQPQHF,TGTGCCAGCAGTTACTCAGGGGTTAGCAATCAGCCCCAGCATTTT
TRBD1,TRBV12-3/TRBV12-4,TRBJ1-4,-,CASRDRGRLRLFF,TGTGCCAGCAGGGACAGGGGCCGCCTGAGGCTGTTTTTT
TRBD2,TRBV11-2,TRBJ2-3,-,CASSLLASGTTDTQYF,TGTGCCAGCAGCTTACTGGCTAGCGGAACCACAGATACGCAGTATTTT
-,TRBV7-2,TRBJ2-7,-,CASSTLLSGEQYF,TGTGCCAGCAGCACCCTTCTGTCCGGCGAGCAGTACTTC
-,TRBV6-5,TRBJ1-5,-,CASSIGSDQPQHF,TGTGCCAGCAGTATTGGTTCGGATCAGCCCCAGCATTTT
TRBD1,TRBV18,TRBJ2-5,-,CASAGQGSYQETQYF,TGTGCCAGCGCGGGACAGGGGAGCTATCAAGAGACCCAGTACTTC
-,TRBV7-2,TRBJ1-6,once,CASSPRGRSYNSPLHF,TGTGCCAGCAGCCCAAGGGGCCGCTCCTATAATTCACCCCTCCACTTT
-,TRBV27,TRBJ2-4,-,CASSDLQGGKNIQYF,TGTGCCAGCAGTGACCTACAGGGCGGCAAAAACATTCAGTACTTC